One and the same sample provided the 10 T cell receptor beta chains below, sequenced in a study of blood T cell repertoires in COVID-19. The method was immunoSEQ multiplex PCR; TCRdb's version includes in-frame clones alone and lacks a portion of them. Of more than 250,000 clones in the sample, more than 70% were seen once. The specimen sequenced was peripheral blood. Source of these receptors: a woman aged 50 to 60 with acute or convalescent COVID-19.

The rearrangement uses TRBV4-2 and TRBJ1-3, with 7 nucleotides matching TRBD1. Per germline, CDR1 LGHNA and CDR2 YNFKEQ. The CDR3 is 12 residues long. Trimming removed 4 bases from V and 8 bases from J; junction bases left unmatched: 2. The CDR3 region is CASSRTGDTIYF. The CDR3 coding sequence is TGTGCCAGCAGCCGTACAGGGGACACCATATATTTT.

The chain joins TRBV5-1 to TRBJ1-4, with D possibly matching TRBD1 (6 bases). The CDR3 runs to 16 residues. From germline, CDR1 is SGHRS and CDR2 YFSETQ. V was clipped by 4 bases and J by 4 bases, with 17 bases between them. CDR3 bases: TGCGCCAGCAGCGTTCTGGGGGCCTCCCGTAATGAAAAACTGTTTTTT. Amino acids: CASSVLGASRNEKLFF.

This clone was recorded a few times. This chain connects TRBV28 to TRBJ2-7; a possible D gene is TRBD1 (6 bases). This CDR3 has 15 residues. V was clipped by 0 bases and J by 7 bases, with 16 bases between them. Germline lookup yields CDR1 MDHEN and CDR2 SYDVKM. This chain's CDR3 is CASSLWDKGVGEQYF. In DNA, the CDR3 is TGTGCCAGCAGTTTATGGGACAAGGGGGTCGGGGAGCAGTACTTC.

This clone was detected only once. The chain employs TRBV5-1 and TRBJ1-2, with 7 bases that match TRBD1. V lost 0 bases, J lost 5 bases, and 4 bases stayed unmatched. The CDR3 has 14 amino acids. CDR1 is SGHRS, CDR2 YFSETQ, per germline. The CDR3 region is CASSLDQGVYGYTF. The CDR3, as DNA: TGCGCCAGCAGCTTGGATCAGGGGGTATATGGCTACACCTTC.

The chain couples TRBV28 to TRBJ2-7; 8 positions match TRBD2. After removal of 6 bases from V and 3 bases from J, the junction contained 10 bases not matched to a gene. Germline V gives CDR1 MDHEN, CDR2 SYDVKM. CDR3 size: 15 residues. The CDR3 region has the DNA TGTGCCAGCAGGCCTGGGGGCGGGAGGAACTACGAGCAGTACTTC. Encoded protein: CASRPGGGRNYEQYF.

The DNA for the CDR3 is TGCAGCGTCCACCCGGGGGGTCTGGGAGGAAAACTGTTTTTT. Protein product: CSVHPGGLGGKLFF. The chain carries TRBV29-1 and TRBJ1-4; possibly TRBD1 for D (5 bases). In germline, CDR1 is SQVTM, CDR2 ANQGSEA. The CDR3 is 14 residues long. V shed 6 bases and J shed 10 bases, with 21 bases lying between them.

The chain links TRBV11-2 to TRBJ2-3, with TRBD2 matching 14 bases. CDR3 length: 16 amino acids. V shed 5 bases, J shed 6 bases, and the junction held 7 bases outside the gene matches. Looked up from germline, CDR1 is SGHAT and CDR2 is FQNNGV. The CDR3 sequence: CASSPGLAGVRDTQYF. DNA of the CDR3: TGTGCCAGCAGCCCGGGACTAGCGGGAGTGAGGGATACGCAGTATTTT.

The V call is TRBV5-1, the J call TRBJ2-1, with 7 bases that match TRBD1. V gave up 4 bases and J gave up 1 base; unmatched junction bases: 5. Germline-derived CDR1 and CDR2 are SGHRS and YFSETQ. The CDR3 is made up of 15 amino acids. Here the CDR3 reads CASSTDRASYNEQFF. The CDR3 DNA is TGCGCCAGCAGCACCGACAGGGCGTCCTACAATGAGCAGTTCTTC.

The CDR3, as DNA: TGTGCCAGCAGTAGGGGGACAGGGGATGCGGAGACCCAGTACTTC. Protein: CASSRGTGDAETQYF. The rearrangement joins TRBV6-5 to TRBJ2-5; 10 bases are a match to TRBD1. CDR3 size: 15 residues. CDR1 is MNHEY, CDR2 SVGAGI, per germline. The V and J ends lost 5 bases and 5 bases, in that order; junction bases with no gene match: 8.

The chain has TRBV3-1 (or the pseudogene TRBV3-2) and TRBJ2-2, with 9 bases that match TRBD2. Germline lookup yields CDR1 LGHDT and CDR2 YNNKEL (reference sequence). There are 15 residues in the CDR3. V lost 7 bases, J lost 3 bases, and 6 bases stayed unmatched. CDR3 protein: CASTKSGRHTGELFF. For the CDR3, the DNA is TGTGCCAGCACCAAAAGCGGGAGGCACACCGGGGAGCTGTTTTTT.